The clone carrying this T cell receptor (beta chain) was found once. This sample was included in a study of cytotoxic CD8 clonotypes in ibrutinib-treated CLL. The V gene's germline CDR1 is KGHSH and CDR2 LQKENI. This CDR3 contains 17 residues. V lost 4 bases to trimming and J lost 4 bases; unmatched junction nucleotides: 11. Clones were sequenced by immunoSEQ multiplex PCR, and TCRdb holds only the in-frame ones, with some missing. In the table there are about 85,000 clones, about four fifths of which are singletons. This specimen consisted of PBMCs, obtained after 12 months of ibrutinib treatment. The origin of this receptor is a human donor with chronic lymphocytic leukemia. The rearrangement links TRBV18 to TRBJ1-1; 11 bases match TRBD1. This chain's CDR3 is CASSLGQGARWGTEAFF. DNA for the CDR3: TGTGCCAGCTCACTCGGACAGGGGGCCCGATGGGGCACTGAAGCTTTCTTT.